The sequence of this T cell receptor (beta chain) was determined in a study of cytomegalovirus exposure and HLA in healthy donors. PCR employed 60 Vbeta and 13 Jbeta primers. Generated by immunoSEQ multiplex PCR, the TCRdb table keeps only in-frame clones and is missing some. This repertoire includes approximately 71,000 clones. CDR3 length: 14 amino acids. V lost 5 bases and J lost 3; bases outside the gene matches: 2. Per germline, CDR1 SGHTA and CDR2 FQGNSA. Sequencing input: PBMCs. The receptor was derived from a female donor in good health and CMV-seropositive. The chain combines TRBV7-2 with TRBJ2-1; 9 positions match TRBD2. The DNA for the CDR3 is TGTGCCAGCAGCCGAGCGGGAGGCTACAATGAGCAGTTCTTC. Protein sequence: CASSRAGGYNEQFF.